The source of this TCR beta chain is a study of OX40 agonist ivuxolimab in advanced cancers. Systemic immunosuppression or autoimmune disease history was grounds to exclude patients. Sampling of blood occurred at baseline, cycle 4 day 1, and cycle 7 day 1. Trimming took 3 bases from V and 8 from J; bases not matched to a gene: 5. The length of the CDR3 is 14 residues. Per the germline V gene, CDR1 is MNHEY and CDR2 is SMNVEV (reference sequence). Sequencing was performed with immunoSEQ multiplex PCR; in TCRdb, only in-frame clones are kept and a portion is missing. Of some 100,000 clones listed, roughly nine tenths were seen once; the top ten hold more than 3%.

Sequencing was performed on CD4+ or CD8+ T cells sorted from blood, taken in a trial of the OX40 agonist ivuxolimab. The chain combines TRBV27 with TRBJ2-1; 9 bases line up with TRBD2. This clonotype was sampled from an adult with an advanced solid tumor such as melanoma, head and neck, liver or kidney cancer. CDR3 amino acids: CASSFGTSLDEQFF. The CDR3 DNA is TGTGCCAGCAGTTTCGGGACTAGCTTAGATGAGCAGTTCTTC.